These T cell receptor beta chains were read from a single sample in a study of T cell changes during pregnancy in multiple sclerosis. Assay used: immunoSEQ multiplex PCR; TCRdb lists only in-frame clones, some missing. Among 45,000 to 60,000 clones listed, 85% to 95% were seen once. The sequenced sample was CD4+ T cells from peripheral blood mononuclear cells, obtained in the third trimester of pregnancy. Every receptor here comes from a female donor with multiple sclerosis, enrolled in a pregnancy study. Each CDR3 is given with its conserved first and last residue. Each record gives: J gene, clone size, V gene, D gene, CDR3 protein, CDR3 DNA. The D gene is left open where the match is weak. Expanded clones get a size class; other rows say once, few or many, or leave the size out.

TRBJ2-1	NA	TRBV4-2	NA	CASSQGTRVEEQFF	TGTGCCAGCAGCCAAGGAACCAGGGTGGAGGAGCAGTTCTTC
TRBJ2-5	NA	TRBV5-6	TRBD2	CASSLEASGGLTYQETQYF	TGTGCCAGCAGCTTGGAGGCTAGCGGGGGGTTAACGTACCAAGAGACCCAGTACTTC
TRBJ2-7	NA	TRBV15	NA	CATSRDNRALREEQYF	TGTGCCACCAGCAGAGACAACAGGGCGCTCCGGGAAGAGCAGTACTTC
TRBJ2-7	once	TRBV6-1	TRBD2	CASRTGLAGAEQYF	TGTGCCAGCAGGACGGGACTAGCGGGGGCAGAGCAGTACTTC
TRBJ2-5	NA	TRBV29-1	TRBD1	CSATGGWETQYF	TGCAGCGCGACAGGGGGCTGGGAGACCCAGTACTTC
TRBJ2-2	NA	TRBV19	TRBD1	CASSGTGGTGELFF	TGTGCCAGTAGCGGGACAGGGGGAACCGGGGAGCTGTTTTTT
TRBJ1-5	NA	TRBV7-2	TRBD1	CASSLGDRGSQPQHF	TGTGCCAGCAGCTTAGGAGACAGGGGGAGTCAGCCCCAGCATTTT
TRBJ2-2	few	TRBV7-2	TRBD2	CASSSGLAGGSYTGELFF	TGTGCCAGCAGCTCGGGACTAGCGGGGGGTTCCTACACCGGGGAGCTGTTTTTT
TRBJ1-2	NA	TRBV15	TRBD1	CATSSGSLQGAGGYTF	TGTGCCACCAGCAGCGGGTCGTTACAGGGGGCGGGGGGCTACACCTTC
TRBJ1-4	NA	TRBV9	TRBD1	CASSDGTGYNEKLFF	TGTGCCAGCAGCGATGGGACAGGCTATAATGAAAAACTGTTTTTT
TRBJ2-7	few	TRBV27	NA	CASSVPGRDNEQYF	TGTGCCAGCAGCGTCCCAGGGCGAGACAACGAGCAGTACTTC
TRBJ1-5	NA	TRBV7-2	NA	CASSLDPGGQPQHF	TGTGCCAGCAGCTTAGACCCCGGGGGACAGCCCCAGCATTTT
TRBJ2-1	NA	TRBV7-9	TRBD2	CASSPLRAGGLKGSEQFF	TGTGCCAGCAGCCCTCTGAGAGCGGGGGGCCTTAAGGGGAGTGAGCAGTTCTTC
TRBJ2-1	NA	TRBV18	TRBD2	CASSRKRGASYNEQFF	TGTGCCAGCTCACGAAAGCGGGGGGCGTCCTACAATGAGCAGTTCTTC
TRBJ1-6	NA	TRBV21-1	NA	CASSRQPYNSPLHF	TGTGCCAGCAGCAGACAGCCATATAATTCACCCCTCCACTTT
TRBJ1-2	NA	TRBV2	TRBD1	CASRLRTGANYGYTF	TGTGCCAGCCGCCTAAGGACAGGGGCGAACTATGGCTACACCTTC
TRBJ2-7	NA	TRBV2	NA	CASLGGALLYEQYF	TGTGCCAGCCTTGGGGGGGCCCTTCTCTACGAGCAGTACTTC
TRBJ2-7	NA	TRBV7-2	NA	CASSLGGAVSSYEQYF	TGTGCCAGCAGCTTAGGCGGGGCGGTGAGCTCCTACGAGCAGTACTTC
TRBJ2-7	NA	TRBV19	TRBD1	CASSISRQGGYEQYF	TGTGCCAGTAGTATCTCGAGACAGGGGGGCTACGAGCAGTACTTC
TRBJ1-6	NA	TRBV7-9	NA	CASSLDVTPLHF	TGTGCCAGCAGCTTAGATGTAACACCCCTCCACTTT
TRBJ2-1	NA	TRBV18	NA	CASSPRDNYNEQFF	TGTGCCAGCTCACCCAGGGACAATTACAATGAGCAGTTCTTC
TRBJ2-2	NA	TRBV7-2	TRBD2	CASSPAGTRKTGELFF	TGTGCCAGCAGCCCAGCCGGGACTAGAAAAACCGGGGAGCTGTTTTTT
TRBJ2-1	once	TRBV4-1	TRBD2	CASSQGGAGVGNEQFF	TGCGCCAGCAGCCAAGGTGGGGCGGGGGTGGGTAATGAGCAGTTCTTC
TRBJ2-7	NA	TRBV5-1	TRBD2	CASSSIEGLAGGAGNEQYF	TGCGCCAGCAGCTCCATTGAAGGACTAGCGGGGGGGGCTGGGAACGAGCAGTACTTC
TRBJ2-1	NA	TRBV6-1	NA	CASSPPSHNEQFF	TGTGCCAGCAGTCCCCCCAGTCACAATGAGCAGTTCTTC
TRBJ1-2	NA	TRBV4-1	TRBD1	CASSHQGANYGYTF	TGCGCCAGCAGCCATCAGGGGGCGAATTATGGCTACACCTTC
TRBJ1-1	once	TRBV5-1	TRBD1	CASSVQGWGTEAFF	TGCGCCAGCAGCGTACAGGGGTGGGGCACTGAAGCTTTCTTT
TRBJ2-4	NA	TRBV5-6	NA	CASSSAPTNRVLNIQYF	TGTGCCAGCAGCTCAGCCCCCACTAACAGGGTATTAAACATTCAGTACTTC
TRBJ1-1	NA	TRBV18	TRBD1	CASSKTGGITEAFF	TGTGCCAGCTCAAAAACAGGGGGGATCACTGAAGCTTTCTTT
TRBJ2-7	NA	TRBV28	NA	CASTLGRSYEQYF	TGTGCCAGCACACTCGGCAGGTCCTACGAGCAGTACTTC
TRBJ2-2	NA	TRBV10-3	TRBD2	CAISESSVGAGANTGELFF	TGTGCCATCAGTGAGTCGTCAGTAGGGGCGGGGGCGAACACCGGGGAGCTGTTTTTT
TRBJ2-1	NA	TRBV6-4	TRBD2	CASSTGTSGGSYSEQFF	TGTGCCAGCAGTACCGGGACTAGCGGGGGATCCTACAGTGAGCAGTTCTTC
TRBJ2-7	NA	TRBV10-3	NA	CATGGTDRSNEQYF	TGTGCCACAGGGGGGACAGACCGGTCCAACGAGCAGTACTTC
TRBJ2-7	NA	TRBV20-1	NA	CSARDRDEQYF	TGCAGTGCTAGAGACCGGGACGAGCAGTACTTC
TRBJ2-3	NA	TRBV5-6	NA	CASSLPYSTDTQYF	TGTGCCAGCAGCCTCCCGTATAGCACAGATACGCAGTATTTT
TRBJ1-1	NA	TRBV7-2	NA	CASSSGAFF	TGTGCCAGCAGCTCCGGAGCTTTCTTT
TRBJ2-7	NA	TRBV25-1	NA	CASQEVGMNEQYF	TGTGCCAGCCAGGAGGTGGGGATGAACGAGCAGTACTTC
TRBJ1-6	once	TRBV4-3	NA	CASSQERGPPSPLHF	TGCGCCAGCAGCCAAGAGCGGGGGCCGCCTTCACCCCTCCACTTT
TRBJ2-5	NA	TRBV7-7	NA	CASSLGPNSAETQYF	TGTGCTAGCAGCTTGGGTCCCAATAGCGCCGAGACCCAGTACTTC
TRBJ2-1	once	TRBV14	TRBD1	CASSPGQGAHPIRGSYNEQFF	TGTGCCAGCAGCCCGGGACAGGGGGCCCACCCGATCCGAGGGTCCTACAATGAGCAGTTCTTC
TRBJ1-4	NA	TRBV28	NA	CASSLPTGLREKLFF	TGTGCCAGCAGTTTACCTACAGGTCTAAGAGAAAAACTGTTTTTT
TRBJ1-5	NA	TRBV5-6	NA	CASSLAVGGNSNQPQHF	TGTGCCAGCAGCTTGGCCGTTGGGGGGAATAGCAATCAGCCCCAGCATTTT
TRBJ2-5	NA	TRBV7-2	NA	CASSLDMGRMGETQYF	TGTGCCAGCAGCTTAGATATGGGGAGGATGGGGGAGACCCAGTACTTC